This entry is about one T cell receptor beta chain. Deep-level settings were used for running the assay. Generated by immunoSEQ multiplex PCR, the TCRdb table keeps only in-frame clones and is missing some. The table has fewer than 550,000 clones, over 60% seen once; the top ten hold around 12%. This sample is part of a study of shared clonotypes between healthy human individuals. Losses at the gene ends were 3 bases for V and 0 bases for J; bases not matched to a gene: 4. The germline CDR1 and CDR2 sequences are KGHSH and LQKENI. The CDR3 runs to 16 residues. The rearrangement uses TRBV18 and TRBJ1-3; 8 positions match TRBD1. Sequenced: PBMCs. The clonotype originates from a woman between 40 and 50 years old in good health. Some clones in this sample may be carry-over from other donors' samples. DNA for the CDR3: TGTGCCAGCTCACCGACAGGGGACATCTCTGGAAACACCATATATTTT. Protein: CASSPTGDISGNTIYF.